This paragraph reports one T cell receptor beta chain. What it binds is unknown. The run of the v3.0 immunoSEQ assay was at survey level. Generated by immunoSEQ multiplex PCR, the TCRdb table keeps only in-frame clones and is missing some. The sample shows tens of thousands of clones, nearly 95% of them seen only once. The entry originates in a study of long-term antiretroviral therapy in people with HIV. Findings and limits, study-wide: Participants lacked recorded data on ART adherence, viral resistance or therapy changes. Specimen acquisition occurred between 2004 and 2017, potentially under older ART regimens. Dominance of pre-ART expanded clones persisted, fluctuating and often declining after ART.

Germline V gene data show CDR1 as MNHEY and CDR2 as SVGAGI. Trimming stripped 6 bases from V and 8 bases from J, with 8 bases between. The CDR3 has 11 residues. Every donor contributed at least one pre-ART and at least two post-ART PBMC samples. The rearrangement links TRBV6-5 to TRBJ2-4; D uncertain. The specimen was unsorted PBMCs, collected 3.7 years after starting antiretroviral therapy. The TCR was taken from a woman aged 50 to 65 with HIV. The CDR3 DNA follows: TGTGCCAGCAGAAAAGGTGACATTCAGTACTTC. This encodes CASRKGDIQYF.